A selection of T cell receptor beta chains follows, all from one sample in a study of Tregs in tolerant kidney transplant recipients. The protocol was immunoSEQ multiplex PCR, while the TCRdb copy is restricted to in-frame clones and leaves out a portion. This sample has tens of thousands of clones, with roughly 93% found just once. The sequences come from CD4+ T cells from blood, collected before the transplant. The receptor source for this set is a human donor who received a combined kidney and bone marrow transplant. CDR3s include the opening cysteine and the closing phenylalanine or tryptophan. Fields, in order: D gene, V gene, clone size, J gene, CDR3 protein. D genes are given only for firm matches. The size of a clone is reported for some rows only, either as once, few or many, or as a class for expanded clones.

TRBD2	TRBV7-2	NA	TRBJ2-3	CASSLSGLAGSFTDTQYF
NA	TRBV7-2	once	TRBJ1-6	CASSVREGSSYNSPLHF
TRBD2	TRBV14	NA	TRBJ2-7	CASSQAASGRGEQYF
NA	TRBV6-1	NA	TRBJ2-1	CASSVSGRNEQFF
TRBD2	TRBV18	NA	TRBJ2-3	CASSPGRAHTDTQYF
NA	TRBV7-9	NA	TRBJ2-7	CASSTRSSYEQYF
TRBD1	TRBV18	NA	TRBJ1-3	CASSPLTTGSGNTIYF
NA	TRBV10-3	NA	TRBJ2-5	CAISIADRGAQYF
TRBD2	TRBV15	NA	TRBJ2-7	CATSTRSGAYEQYF
TRBD1	TRBV6-6	NA	TRBJ1-1	CASSPRTGKNTEAFF
TRBD2	TRBV4-3	NA	TRBJ2-3	CASSQDAWAGALKTGTDTQYF
TRBD2	TRBV7-3	once	TRBJ2-3	CASSYQGGGTDTQYF
NA	TRBV6-5	NA	TRBJ2-1	CASSSGKANEQFF
NA	TRBV7-2	NA	TRBJ2-7	CASSQLDYEQYF
NA	TRBV9	NA	TRBJ2-7	CASSVDDGIEQYF
TRBD1	TRBV5-1	NA	TRBJ2-3	CASSLTGTGDSTDTQYF
NA	TRBV30	once	TRBJ1-5	CAWSPGLINQPQHF
NA	TRBV7-2	NA	TRBJ1-3	CASSLAAANTIYF
NA	TRBV14	NA	TRBJ2-1	CASSRLVAGNEQFF
TRBD1	TRBV6-5	NA	TRBJ2-5	CASSYSYRGQETQYF
TRBD1	TRBV18	NA	TRBJ2-7	CASSTGTGNSYEQYF
TRBD2	TRBV7-2	NA	TRBJ2-3	CASSLVAGVPDTQYF
TRBD1	TRBV6-6	few	TRBJ1-1	CASSDNPGQGTEAFF
NA	TRBV27	NA	TRBJ1-6	CASSFVRPGNSPLHF
NA	TRBV5-4	NA	TRBJ2-5	CASSLPWGRETQYF
TRBD2	TRBV2	NA	TRBJ2-5	CASTSSGGARETQYF
NA	TRBV9	NA	TRBJ2-1	CASSPGRRGLIYNEQFF
NA	TRBV6-6	NA	TRBJ2-7	CASRLFQGYEQYF
NA	TRBV6-5	NA	TRBJ2-2	CASSPRGLGELFF
TRBD1	TRBV5-1	NA	TRBJ1-1	CASSPRTGGDTEAFF
TRBD1	TRBV2	NA	TRBJ2-3	CATKPGQETDTQYF
NA	TRBV25-1	NA	TRBJ1-1	CASRGGGWTEAFF
NA	TRBV18	NA	TRBJ1-2	CASSPDRIGGYTF
NA	TRBV19	NA	TRBJ1-1	CASSPSEGEAFF
TRBD2	TRBV5-1	NA	TRBJ2-7	CASSLGGTSGYEQYF
TRBD1	TRBV7-8	NA	TRBJ1-5	CASSSWDRYQPQHF